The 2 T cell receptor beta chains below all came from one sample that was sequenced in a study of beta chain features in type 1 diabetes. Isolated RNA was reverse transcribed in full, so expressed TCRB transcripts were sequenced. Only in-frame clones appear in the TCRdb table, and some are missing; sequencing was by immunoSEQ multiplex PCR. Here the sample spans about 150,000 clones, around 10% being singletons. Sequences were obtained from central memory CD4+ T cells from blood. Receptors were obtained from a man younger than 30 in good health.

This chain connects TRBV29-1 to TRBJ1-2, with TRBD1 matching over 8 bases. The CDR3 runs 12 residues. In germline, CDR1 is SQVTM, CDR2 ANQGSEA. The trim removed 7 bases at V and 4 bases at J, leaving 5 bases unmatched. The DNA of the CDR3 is TGCAGCGATGACAGGGGTGGCTATGGCTACACCTTC. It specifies CSDDRGGYGYTF.

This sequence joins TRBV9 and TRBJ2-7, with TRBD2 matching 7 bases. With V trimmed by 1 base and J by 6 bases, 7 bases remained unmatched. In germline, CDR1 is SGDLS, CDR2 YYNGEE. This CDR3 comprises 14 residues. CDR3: CASSVWAGAGEQYF. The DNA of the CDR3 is TGTGCCAGCAGCGTATGGGCGGGAGCTGGCGAGCAGTACTTC.